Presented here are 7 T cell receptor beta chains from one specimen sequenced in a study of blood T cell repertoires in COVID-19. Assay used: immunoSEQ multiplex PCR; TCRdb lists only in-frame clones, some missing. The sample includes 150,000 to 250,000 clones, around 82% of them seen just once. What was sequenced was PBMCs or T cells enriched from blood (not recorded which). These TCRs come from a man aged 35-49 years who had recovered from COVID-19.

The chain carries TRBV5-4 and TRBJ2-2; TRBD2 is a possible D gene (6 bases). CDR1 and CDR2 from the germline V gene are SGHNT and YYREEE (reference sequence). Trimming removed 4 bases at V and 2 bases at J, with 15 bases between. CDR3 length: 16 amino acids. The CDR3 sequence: CASSPRERANTGELFF. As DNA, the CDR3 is TGTGCCAGCAGCCCTAGGGAGCGGGCCAACACCGGGGAGCTGTTTTTT.

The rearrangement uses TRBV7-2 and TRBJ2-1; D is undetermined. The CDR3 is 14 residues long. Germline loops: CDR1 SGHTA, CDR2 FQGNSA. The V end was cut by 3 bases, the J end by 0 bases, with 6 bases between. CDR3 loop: CASSFDSSYNEQFF. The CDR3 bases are TGTGCCAGCAGCTTCGATAGCTCCTACAATGAGCAGTTCTTC.

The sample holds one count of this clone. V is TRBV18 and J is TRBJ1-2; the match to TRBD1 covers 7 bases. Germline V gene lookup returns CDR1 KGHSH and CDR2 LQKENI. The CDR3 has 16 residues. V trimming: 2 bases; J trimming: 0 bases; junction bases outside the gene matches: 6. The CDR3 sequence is CASSPSSTGTNYGYTF. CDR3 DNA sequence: TGTGCCAGCTCACCAAGTTCGACAGGGACTAACTATGGCTACACCTTC.

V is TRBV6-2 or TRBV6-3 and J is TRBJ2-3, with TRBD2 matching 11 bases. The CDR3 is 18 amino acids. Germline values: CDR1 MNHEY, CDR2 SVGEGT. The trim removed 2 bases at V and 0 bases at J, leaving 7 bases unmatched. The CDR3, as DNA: TGTGCCAGCAGTTACCCGGGACTAGCGGCCCGTAGCACAGATACGCAGTATTTT. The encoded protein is CASSYPGLAARSTDTQYF.

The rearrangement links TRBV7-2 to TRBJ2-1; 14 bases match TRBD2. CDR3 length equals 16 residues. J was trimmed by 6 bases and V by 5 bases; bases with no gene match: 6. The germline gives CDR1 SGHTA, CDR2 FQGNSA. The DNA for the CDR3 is TGTGCCAGCAGCCGTCGACTAGCGGGAGGGGCCAATGAGCAGTTCTTC. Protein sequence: CASSRRLAGGANEQFF.

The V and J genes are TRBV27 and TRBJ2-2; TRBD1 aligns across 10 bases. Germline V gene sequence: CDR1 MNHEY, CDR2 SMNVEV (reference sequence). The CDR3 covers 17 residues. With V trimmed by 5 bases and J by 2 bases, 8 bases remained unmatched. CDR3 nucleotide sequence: TGTGCCAGCAGTCCCCCCGGGACAGGGGCTAACACCGGGGAGCTGTTTTTT. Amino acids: CASSPPGTGANTGELFF.

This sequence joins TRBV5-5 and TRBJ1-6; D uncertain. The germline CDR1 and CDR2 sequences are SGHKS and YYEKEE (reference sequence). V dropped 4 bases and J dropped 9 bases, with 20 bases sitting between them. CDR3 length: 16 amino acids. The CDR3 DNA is TGTGCCAGCAGCATCCGGGGAGGAGAGAGTCGTTCACCCCTCCACTTT. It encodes CASSIRGGESRSPLHF.